This T cell receptor beta chain originates from a study of T cell responses to AZD1222 COVID-19 vaccine. Study-level points and caveats: Among AZD1222 vaccinees, only 6 or 7 were seropositive at baseline. Repertoires were sampled only after the peak T cell response. It should be noted that donors were predominantly white British and more often female, and clonal diversity was possibly underestimated. When two AZD1222 doses had been given, Spike-specific TCR breadth and depth rose.

CDR1 is SGHTA and CDR2 is FQGNSA in the germline V gene. CDR3 length: 15 amino acids. The V gene lost 4 bases and the J gene lost 2 bases, with 13 bases spanning the gap. Generated by immunoSEQ multiplex PCR, the TCRdb table keeps only in-frame clones and is missing some. The table records around 140,000 clones, around 91% of them present only once. As concerns this clone: Its antigen is as yet unknown.

The gene calls are TRBV7-2 and TRBJ2-3; either TRBD1 or TRBD2 may supply D (7 bases each). The specimen comprised peripheral blood, sampled 28 days after the second AZD1222 dose. This sequence originates from an adult who received the AZD1222 COVID-19 vaccine. The CDR3: CASSSGRGPTDTQYF. In DNA form, the CDR3 reads TGTGCCAGCAGCTCAGGGAGGGGGCCCACAGATACGCAGTATTTT.